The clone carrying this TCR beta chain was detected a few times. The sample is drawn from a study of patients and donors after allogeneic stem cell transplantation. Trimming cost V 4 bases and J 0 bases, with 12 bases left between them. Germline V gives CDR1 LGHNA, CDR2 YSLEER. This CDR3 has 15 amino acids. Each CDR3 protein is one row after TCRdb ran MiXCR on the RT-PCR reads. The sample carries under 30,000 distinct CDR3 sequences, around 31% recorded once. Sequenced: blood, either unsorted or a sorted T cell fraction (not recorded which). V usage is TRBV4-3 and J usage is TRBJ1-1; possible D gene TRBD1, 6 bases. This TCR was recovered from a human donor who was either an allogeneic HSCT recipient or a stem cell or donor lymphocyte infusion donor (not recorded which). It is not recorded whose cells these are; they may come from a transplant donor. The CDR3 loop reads CASSRRRQVNTEAFF. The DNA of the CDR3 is TGCGCCAGCAGCCGAAGGAGACAGGTGAACACTGAAGCTTTCTTT.